This T cell receptor (beta chain) was captured in a study of blood T cell repertoires in COVID-19. The overall study: The analysed material was cDNA or gDNA that came from T cells, B-cell-depleted T cells, or PBMCs.

Profiled with immunoSEQ multiplex PCR; TCRdb holds only in-frame clones, not every one. Among over 150,000 clones listed, roughly 80% were seen once. Residents of 20 to 25 US areas, aged about 18 to 95 years, made up the participants. Donors were grouped by their self-reported clinical history. Germline values: CDR1 SGHDT, CDR2 YYEEEE. This CDR3 contains 13 residues. V trimming: 7 bases; J trimming: 10 bases; junction bases outside the gene matches: 10. Input material: PBMCs or T cells enriched from blood (not recorded which). The TCR originated in a man in his forties who had recovered from COVID-19. V usage is TRBV5-6 and J usage is TRBJ1-2; TRBD1 aligns across 10 bases. CDR3 residues: CASCRRDRGNYTF. CDR3 DNA: TGTGCCAGCTGCCGACGGGACAGGGGAAACTACACCTTC.